The clone carrying this TCR beta chain has more than one count but fewer than ten. Germline V gene lookup returns CDR1 LGHDT and CDR2 YNNKEL (reference sequence). The CDR3 runs to 15 residues. Trimming left V 0 bases short and J 7 bases short, with 15 bases between. A second PCR of 7 to 11 cycles used a sample-barcoded 5' primer and a J-beta primer mix. A single record per CDR3 protein comes from TCRdb applying MiXCR to the 5' RACE reads. This sample carries some 710,000 distinct CDR3 sequences, about 24% of them seen once, and the ten largest clones take around 22%. This sample was included in a study of blood T cells in healthy people across ages.

Sequenced input: blood. This TCR was sampled from a man aged 70 or older in good health. J is TRBJ1-1 and V is TRBV3-1; maybe TRBD1 (6 bases). The CDR3 DNA reads as TGTGCCAGCAGCCAAGACCAGGGGCGCCGGGATGAAGCTTTCTTT. It translates to CASSQDQGRRDEAFF.